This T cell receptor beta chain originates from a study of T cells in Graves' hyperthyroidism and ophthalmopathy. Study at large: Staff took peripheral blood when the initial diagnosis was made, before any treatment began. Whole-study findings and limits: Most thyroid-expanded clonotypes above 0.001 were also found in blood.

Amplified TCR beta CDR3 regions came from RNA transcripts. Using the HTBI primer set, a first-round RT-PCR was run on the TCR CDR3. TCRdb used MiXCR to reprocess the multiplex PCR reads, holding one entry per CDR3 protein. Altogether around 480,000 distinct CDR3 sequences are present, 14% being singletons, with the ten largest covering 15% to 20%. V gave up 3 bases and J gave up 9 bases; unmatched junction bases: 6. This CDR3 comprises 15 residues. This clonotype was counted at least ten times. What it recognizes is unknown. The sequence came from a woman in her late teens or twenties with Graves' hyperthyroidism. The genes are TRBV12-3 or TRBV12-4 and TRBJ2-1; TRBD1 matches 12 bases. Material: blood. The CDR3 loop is CASSLRPGQGAEQFF. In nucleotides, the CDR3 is TGTGCCAGCAGTTTGAGACCGGGACAGGGGGCTGAGCAGTTCTTC.